A selection of T cell receptor beta chains follows, all from one sample in a study of shared T cell receptors in the human thymus. Using immunoSEQ multiplex PCR, the repertoire was profiled, and TCRdb retains in-frame clones only, with some absent. Here the sample spans approximately 400,000 clones, roughly 94% being singletons. Material for sequencing was thymocytes. The receptors shown here come from a human donor. Each CDR3 is given with its conserved first and last residue. D genes are given only for firm matches. Size tells how often a clone was seen (once, few, many) or the class of an expanded clone, and some rows leave it out.

abundance: .; j_gene: TRBJ2-7; v_gene: TRBV7-7; d_gene: .; CDR3aa: CASSLLPGAHEQYF; CDR3nt: TGTGCTAGCAGCTTATTGCCTGGAGCCCACGAGCAGTACTTC
abundance: .; j_gene: TRBJ2-6; v_gene: TRBV5-6; d_gene: .; CDR3aa: CASRMMGSRPSGANVLTF; CDR3nt: TGTGCCAGCAGGATGATGGGCAGCAGACCCTCTGGGGCCAACGTCCTGACTTTC
abundance: .; j_gene: TRBJ2-7; v_gene: TRBV7-3; d_gene: .; CDR3aa: CASSLGRRASLTYEQYF; CDR3nt: TGTGCCAGCAGCTTAGGACGGCGCGCCAGCTTAACTTACGAGCAGTACTTC
abundance: .; j_gene: TRBJ2-1; v_gene: TRBV5-4; d_gene: .; CDR3aa: CASSSEGKTSNNEQFF; CDR3nt: TGTGCCAGCAGCTCTGAGGGGAAGACCAGTAACAATGAGCAGTTCTTC
abundance: .; j_gene: TRBJ2-7; v_gene: TRBV27; d_gene: TRBD1; CDR3aa: CASNSIPPRDREGEQYF; CDR3nt: TGTGCCAGCAACTCAATCCCGCCTCGGGACAGGGAAGGCGAGCAGTACTTC
abundance: .; j_gene: TRBJ2-1; v_gene: TRBV4-3; d_gene: TRBD2; CDR3aa: CASSRGTGGTPYNEQFF; CDR3nt: TGCGCCAGCAGCCGGGGCACGGGGGGTACCCCCTACAATGAGCAGTTCTTC
abundance: .; j_gene: TRBJ2-2; v_gene: TRBV7-6; d_gene: .; CDR3aa: CASSLGRGRRTGELFF; CDR3nt: TGTGCCAGCAGCTTAGGGAGGGGGAGAAGGACCGGGGAGCTGTTTTTT
abundance: .; j_gene: TRBJ1-3; v_gene: TRBV5-1; d_gene: .; CDR3aa: CASSLAPFYSGNTIYF; CDR3nt: TGCGCCAGCAGCCTTGCGCCCTTCTACTCTGGAAACACCATATATTTT
abundance: .; j_gene: TRBJ2-7; v_gene: TRBV12-2; d_gene: .; CDR3aa: CASRFSGTSADFRTLSSYEQYF; CDR3nt: TGTGCAAGTCGCTTCTCCGGGACTAGCGCCGACTTCCGAACTCTAAGCTCCTACGAGCAGTACTTC
abundance: .; j_gene: TRBJ2-1; v_gene: TRBV10-3; d_gene: .; CDR3aa: CAISESGPNNEQFF; CDR3nt: TGTGCCATCAGTGAGTCCGGACCCAACAATGAGCAGTTCTTC
abundance: .; j_gene: TRBJ1-2; v_gene: TRBV5-1; d_gene: TRBD1; CDR3aa: CASPWDRSNYGYTF; CDR3nt: TGCGCCAGCCCCTGGGACAGGTCTAACTATGGCTACACCTTC
abundance: once; j_gene: TRBJ2-7; v_gene: TRBV5-1; d_gene: TRBD2; CDR3aa: CASRPSGRAKYEQYF; CDR3nt: TGCGCCAGCAGACCCAGCGGGAGGGCCAAATACGAGCAGTACTTC
abundance: .; j_gene: TRBJ1-1; v_gene: TRBV19; d_gene: .; CDR3aa: CASSIQQAPRTKIGEAFF; CDR3nt: TGTGCCAGTAGTATCCAGCAAGCCCCCCGGACAAAGATTGGTGAAGCTTTCTTT
abundance: .; j_gene: TRBJ2-7; v_gene: TRBV7-9; d_gene: .; CDR3aa: CASSSPLAIWDTYEQYF; CDR3nt: TGTGCCAGCAGCTCTCCACTAGCGATCTGGGACACCTACGAGCAGTACTTC
abundance: .; j_gene: TRBJ2-1; v_gene: TRBV27; d_gene: .; CDR3aa: CASRADRDPHNEQFF; CDR3nt: TGTGCCAGCAGGGCAGACCGGGACCCCCACAATGAGCAGTTCTTC
abundance: .; j_gene: TRBJ1-5; v_gene: TRBV27; d_gene: .; CDR3aa: CASGPTGRDQPQHF; CDR3nt: TGTGCCAGCGGGCCAACCGGACGGGATCAGCCCCAGCATTTT
abundance: .; j_gene: TRBJ2-7; v_gene: TRBV7-4; d_gene: .; CDR3aa: CASSLNGSPSRGEQYF; CDR3nt: TGTGCCAGCAGCTTAAACGGGAGTCCTTCACGCGGGGAGCAGTACTTC
abundance: .; j_gene: TRBJ2-7; v_gene: TRBV29-1; d_gene: .; CDR3aa: CSVEEGGYEQYF; CDR3nt: TGCAGCGTTGAAGAGGGGGGCTACGAGCAGTACTTC
abundance: .; j_gene: TRBJ2-7; v_gene: TRBV11-2; d_gene: .; CDR3aa: CASSLRVWQAYEQYF; CDR3nt: TGTGCCAGCAGCTTAAGGGTCTGGCAGGCCTACGAGCAGTACTTC
abundance: .; j_gene: TRBJ1-4; v_gene: TRBV21-1; d_gene: .; CDR3aa: CASSVGQGEQTNEKLFF; CDR3nt: TGTGCCAGCAGCGTGGGACAGGGCGAGCAAACTAATGAAAAACTGTTTTTT
abundance: .; j_gene: TRBJ1-2; v_gene: TRBV15; d_gene: .; CDR3aa: CATSRERTADYGYTF; CDR3nt: TGTGCCACCAGCAGAGAAAGGACAGCGGACTATGGCTACACCTTC
abundance: .; j_gene: TRBJ2-3; v_gene: TRBV28; d_gene: .; CDR3aa: CASSLYRTWDTQYF; CDR3nt: TGTGCCAGCAGTTTGTATAGAACCTGGGATACGCAGTATTTT
abundance: .; j_gene: TRBJ2-3; v_gene: TRBV7-2; d_gene: .; CDR3aa: CASSLKGPPGTQYF; CDR3nt: TGTGCCAGCAGCTTAAAGGGTCCTCCAGGTACGCAGTATTTT
abundance: .; j_gene: TRBJ2-2; v_gene: TRBV15; d_gene: .; CDR3aa: CATSRDTVVWRAGELFF; CDR3nt: TGTGCCACCAGCAGAGATACGGTAGTATGGCGCGCCGGGGAGCTGTTTTTT
abundance: .; j_gene: TRBJ2-7; v_gene: TRBV5-1; d_gene: .; CDR3aa: CASSSQGALNYEQYF; CDR3nt: TGCGCCAGCAGCTCCCAGGGTGCACTCAACTACGAGCAGTACTTC
abundance: .; j_gene: TRBJ2-7; v_gene: TRBV4-1; d_gene: TRBD2; CDR3aa: CASSQEPLAGTYSYEQYF; CDR3nt: TGCGCCAGCAGCCAAGAGCCACTAGCGGGGACTTACTCCTACGAGCAGTACTTC
abundance: .; j_gene: TRBJ2-6; v_gene: TRBV7-9; d_gene: TRBD2; CDR3aa: CASSSGLAGVVGANVLTF; CDR3nt: TGTGCCAGCAGCTCCGGACTAGCGGGAGTTGTGGGGGCCAACGTCCTGACTTTC
abundance: .; j_gene: TRBJ1-4; v_gene: TRBV7-9; d_gene: .; CDR3aa: CASSLGKQGNEKLFF; CDR3nt: TGTGCCAGCAGCTTAGGTAAACAGGGTAATGAAAAACTGTTTTTT
abundance: once; j_gene: TRBJ1-5; v_gene: TRBV27; d_gene: .; CDR3aa: CASSSYRTGSNQPQHF; CDR3nt: TGTGCCAGCAGTTCCTATCGGACGGGGAGCAATCAGCCCCAGCATTTT
abundance: .; j_gene: TRBJ2-7; v_gene: TRBV4-1; d_gene: .; CDR3aa: CASSPPGPRTYEQYF; CDR3nt: TGCGCCAGCAGCCCACCGGGACCCAGAACCTACGAGCAGTACTTC
abundance: .; j_gene: TRBJ1-5; v_gene: TRBV27; d_gene: .; CDR3aa: CASSPDGVSNQPQHF; CDR3nt: TGTGCCAGCAGTCCCGACGGGGTAAGCAATCAGCCCCAGCATTTT
abundance: .; j_gene: TRBJ1-4; v_gene: TRBV7-9; d_gene: .; CDR3aa: CASSPGQGPEKLFF; CDR3nt: TGTGCCAGCAGCCCAGGGCAGGGGCCAGAAAAACTGTTTTTT
abundance: .; j_gene: TRBJ1-1; v_gene: TRBV6-4; d_gene: .; CDR3aa: CASSDSAGTEAFF; CDR3nt: TGTGCCAGCAGTGACTCAGCCGGGACTGAAGCTTTCTTT
abundance: .; j_gene: TRBJ2-1; v_gene: TRBV7-3; d_gene: .; CDR3aa: CASSLPTDPRVYYNEQFF; CDR3nt: TGTGCCAGCAGCTTACCAACTGATCCCAGGGTATACTACAATGAGCAGTTCTTC
abundance: .; j_gene: TRBJ1-1; v_gene: TRBV27; d_gene: .; CDR3aa: CASSFRGGQRENTEAFF; CDR3nt: TGTGCCAGCAGTTTTCGGGGGGGCCAGCGTGAGAACACTGAAGCTTTCTTT
abundance: .; j_gene: TRBJ2-3; v_gene: TRBV10-3; d_gene: .; CDR3aa: CAISKGDTQYF; CDR3nt: TGTGCCATTTCTAAGGGGGATACGCAGTATTTT
abundance: .; j_gene: TRBJ2-5; v_gene: TRBV4-3; d_gene: .; CDR3aa: CASSPLAQCGTQYF; CDR3nt: TGCGCCAGCAGCCCGCTAGCCCAATGCGGGACCCAGTACTTC
abundance: .; j_gene: TRBJ2-1; v_gene: TRBV10-3; d_gene: .; CDR3aa: CAISESKGRWNEQFF; CDR3nt: TGTGCCATCAGTGAGTCTAAGGGAAGGTGGAATGAGCAGTTCTTC
abundance: .; j_gene: TRBJ2-3; v_gene: TRBV9; d_gene: TRBD2; CDR3aa: CADPRQQAKREEDTQYF; CDR3nt: TGTGCCGACCCACGACAGCAGGCGAAGCGGGAGGAAGATACGCAGTATTTT
abundance: .; j_gene: TRBJ2-1; v_gene: TRBV28; d_gene: TRBD2; CDR3aa: CASSFPTSGGIPYNEQFF; CDR3nt: TGTGCCAGCAGTTTTCCTACTAGCGGGGGAATCCCCTACAATGAGCAGTTCTTC
abundance: .; j_gene: TRBJ2-3; v_gene: TRBV7-3; d_gene: TRBD2; CDR3aa: CASSLNPSSGAWDTQYF; CDR3nt: TGTGCCAGCAGCTTAAATCCCTCTAGCGGTGCGTGGGATACGCAGTATTTT
abundance: .; j_gene: TRBJ2-4; v_gene: TRBV20-1; d_gene: .; CDR3aa: CSARKENIQYF; CDR3nt: TGCAGTGCTAGGAAGGAGAACATTCAGTACTTC
abundance: .; j_gene: TRBJ2-2; v_gene: TRBV28; d_gene: TRBD1; CDR3aa: CASRGPGQSLEAAGELFF; CDR3nt: TGTGCCAGCAGGGGTCCGGGACAGAGCCTTGAGGCCGCCGGGGAGCTGTTTTTT
abundance: .; j_gene: TRBJ1-1; v_gene: TRBV11-2; d_gene: TRBD1; CDR3aa: CASSSGTGVEAFF; CDR3nt: TGTGCCAGCAGCTCCGGGACAGGGGTTGAAGCTTTCTTT
abundance: .; j_gene: TRBJ2-7; v_gene: TRBV4-1; d_gene: TRBD2; CDR3aa: CASSQDPSGRGSYEQYF; CDR3nt: TGCGCCAGCAGCCAAGACCCCAGCGGGAGAGGGTCCTACGAGCAGTACTTC
abundance: once; j_gene: TRBJ2-1; v_gene: TRBV7-2; d_gene: .; CDR3aa: CASSLTPGPYHNEQFF; CDR3nt: TGTGCCAGCAGCTTGACACCAGGGCCCTACCACAATGAGCAGTTCTTC